This T cell receptor beta chain appears in the sequencing data of a study of cytomegalovirus exposure and HLA in healthy donors. The PCR had 60 Vbeta and 13 Jbeta primers. Produced via immunoSEQ multiplex PCR; TCRdb's table is partial and in-frame only. Of about 200,000 clones listed, roughly 79% are singletons. Points from the study as a whole: Exclusion as indistinguishable affected some V segments, including TRBV6-2 and TRBV6-3. Productive rates of about 90% or about 30% were seen for most TCR beta V segments in an earlier analysis.

A few counts support this clone. Its antigen is as yet unknown. With 6 bases clipped from V and 7 bases from J, the junction kept 4 bases outside the gene matches. This CDR3 spans 12 amino acids. Looked up from germline, CDR1 is MDHEN and CDR2 is SYDVKM. Material: PBMCs. The TCR was taken from a young man in good health and CMV-seronegative. This rearrangement joins TRBV28 to TRBJ1-2; 8 bases align to TRBD1. The CDR3 bases are TGTGCCAGCAGCAGGGGGCTTGTTGGCTACACCTTC. Its translation is CASSRGLVGYTF.